The 27 T cell receptor beta chains below come from one sample, sequenced in a study of OX40 agonist ivuxolimab in advanced cancers. Sequencing was performed with immunoSEQ multiplex PCR; in TCRdb, only in-frame clones are kept and a portion is missing. The data contain some 66,000 clones, 85% of them singletons. The sequences come from CD4+ or CD8+ T cells sorted from blood, collected in a trial of the OX40 agonist ivuxolimab. Every receptor here comes from an adult with an advanced solid tumor such as melanoma, head and neck, liver or kidney cancer.

This clone was counted a few times. The J gene is TRBJ1-1, the V gene TRBV14, with 7 bases matching TRBD1. This CDR3 is built from 13 residues. The J segment lost 1 base and the V segment lost 4 bases, leaving 0 bases of the junction unmatched. Germline V CDR1 and CDR2: SGHDN, FVKESK. The CDR3 coding sequence is TGTGCCAGCAGCCGGGACAGGAACACTGAAGCTTTCTTT. This encodes CASSRDRNTEAFF. The whole variable domain, filled in from reference TRBV14 and TRBJ1-1, reads EAGVTQFPSHSVIEKGQTVTLRCDPISGHDNLYWYRRVMGKEIKFLLHFVKESKQDESGMPNNRFLAERTGGTYSTLKVQPAELEDSGVYFCASSRDRNTEAFFGQGTRLTVV.

The V call is TRBV6-5, the J call TRBJ1-2; tentatively, D is TRBD1 (5 bases). The V gene's germline CDR1 is MNHEY and CDR2 SVGAGI. The length of the CDR3 is 15 residues. V was shortened by 0 bases and J by 0 bases, with 8 bases between the two germline ends. CDR3 DNA sequence: TGTGCCAGCAGTTACTCGTCAGGGACTAACTATGGCTACACCTTC. This codes for CASSYSSGTNYGYTF.

The chain recombines TRBV6-5 with TRBJ2-1; a possible D gene is TRBD1 (6 bases). The CDR3 runs to 13 residues. V was cut by 1 base and J by 9 bases, with 10 bases left in between. Germline CDR1 is MNHEY and CDR2 is SVGAGI. The CDR3 protein is CASSYFQGSEQFF. CDR3 DNA sequence: TGTGCCAGCAGTTACTTCCAGGGGAGTGAGCAGTTCTTC.

The chain joins TRBV28 to TRBJ2-3, with D unclear. CDR1 and CDR2 from the germline V gene are MDHEN and SYDVKM. Trimming stripped 2 bases from V and 0 bases from J, with 15 bases between. The CDR3 length is 17 residues. The CDR3 DNA sequence: TGTGCCAGCAGTTTAAGCGCGGCAGGACCCAGCACAGATACGCAGTATTTT. Its translation: CASSLSAAGPSTDTQYF.

V is TRBV6-4 and J is TRBJ2-2, with a weak D call TRBD2 (6 bases). This CDR3 has 14 amino acids. V was clipped by 6 bases and J by 1 base, with 9 bases between them. Germline CDR1 is MRHNA and CDR2 is SNTAGT. DNA for the CDR3: TGTGCCAGCAGCCGGGACTTGAACACCGGGGAGCTGTTTTTT. Translated, it gives CASSRDLNTGELFF.

CDR3 residues: CASSPPTGNTYEQYF. In nucleotides, the CDR3 is TGTGCCAGCTCACCACCTACAGGTAACACCTACGAGCAGTACTTC. The chain couples TRBV18 to TRBJ2-7; D perhaps matches TRBD1 (5 bases). V was shortened by 0 bases and J by 2 bases, with 11 bases between the two germline ends. The CDR3 is 15 residues long. Germline-derived CDR1 and CDR2 are KGHSH and LQKENI.

The chain recombines TRBV6-5 with TRBJ2-3; D is possibly TRBD1 or TRBD2 (7 bases each). V was pared by 8 bases and J by 5 bases, with 17 bases between. Germline V gene data show CDR1 as MNHEY and CDR2 as SVGAGI. This CDR3 region has 14 residues. The CDR3 sequence: CASGRTGGGDTQYF. Written as DNA, the CDR3 is TGTGCCAGCGGCCGGACAGGCGGGGGAGATACGCAGTATTTT.

The rearrangement uses TRBV7-8 and TRBJ1-3; no clear D. This CDR3 spans 16 amino acids. Looked up from germline, CDR1 is SGHVS and CDR2 is FQNEAQ. The germline V and J ends were trimmed by 6 bases and 0 bases, with 15 bases remaining between them. The CDR3 spells CASSVSQALSGNTIYF. CDR3 DNA sequence: TGTGCCAGCAGTGTCAGTCAGGCCCTCTCTGGAAACACCATATATTTT.

The genes are TRBV16 and TRBJ1-2, with TRBD1 matching over 7 bases. This CDR3 comprises 14 residues. Per germline, CDR1 KGHSY and CDR2 FQNENV. Losses at the gene ends were 4 bases for V and 6 bases for J; bases not matched to a gene: 8. The CDR3 sequence is CASSRHDRANGYTF. The DNA of the CDR3 is TGTGCCAGCAGCCGACATGACAGGGCTAATGGCTACACCTTC.

The sample holds one count of this clone. V and J are TRBV11-2 and TRBJ2-7; D is perhaps TRBD1 (6 bases). The V gene's germline CDR1 is SGHAT and CDR2 FQNNGV. The V and J ends lost 4 bases and 4 bases respectively, with 14 bases between them. This CDR3 has 14 amino acids. The CDR3 spells CASSSSRTAYEQYF. The CDR3 DNA follows: TGTGCCAGCAGCTCCAGTCGGACAGCTTACGAGCAGTACTTC.

The rearrangement links TRBV27 to TRBJ2-5; D remains ambiguous. The CDR3 is made up of 15 amino acids. V was pared by 4 bases and J by 5 bases, with 17 bases between. CDR1 MNHEY and CDR2 SMNVEV come from the germline V gene (reference sequence). The CDR3 DNA reads TGTGCCAGCAGTTCCAAAGGGCAATCTTGGGAGACCCAGTACTTC. Its translation is CASSSKGQSWETQYF.

This chain links TRBV5-4 with TRBJ2-7; 12 nucleotides match TRBD1. With V trimmed by 2 bases and J by 6 bases, 3 bases remained unmatched. This CDR3 has 14 amino acids. Germline V gives CDR1 SGHNT, CDR2 YYREEE (reference sequence). The CDR3, as DNA: TGTGCCAGCAGCTTCCGGGACAGGGGGCCCGAGCAGTACTTC. Translated, it gives CASSFRDRGPEQYF.

CDR3 DNA: TGTGCCAGCAGTCCCACAGGGACCCCTAATTCACCCCTCCACTTT. Encoded protein: CASSPTGTPNSPLHF. This sequence joins TRBV2 and TRBJ1-6; maybe TRBD1 (6 bases). Per germline, CDR1 SNHLY and CDR2 FYNNEI. Trimming pared 5 bases from V and 6 bases from J, leaving 14 bases between. The CDR3 covers 15 residues.

The rearrangement uses TRBV7-6 and TRBJ2-3; possibly TRBD1 for D (5 bases). CDR3 length: 13 amino acids. Germline assignment: CDR1 SGHVS and CDR2 FNYEAQ. Trimming pared 3 bases from V and 6 bases from J, leaving 10 bases between. CDR3 region: CASSFQGWDTQYF. The CDR3 DNA sequence: TGTGCCAGCAGCTTCCAGGGATGGGATACGCAGTATTTT.

J is TRBJ2-2 and V is TRBV28, with 14 nucleotides matching TRBD2. Germline V lookup: CDR1 MDHEN, CDR2 SYDVKM. Trimming at V came to 4 bases and at J to 0 bases, leaving 10 bases not matched to a gene. The CDR3 totals 20 residues. CDR3 sequence: CASSSLPGLAGASNTGELFF. The DNA for the CDR3 is TGTGCCAGCAGTTCCCTCCCGGGACTAGCGGGGGCATCGAACACCGGGGAGCTGTTTTTT.

The rearrangement joins TRBV5-4 to TRBJ2-2; D gene uncertain. Germline V gene sequence: CDR1 SGHNT, CDR2 YYREEE (reference sequence). CDR3 length: 16 amino acids. Trimming shortened V by 0 bases and J by 1 base, and 10 bases separated the two germline ends. This CDR3 reads CASSLDGNRNTGELFF. In DNA form, the CDR3 reads TGTGCCAGCAGCTTGGATGGGAATAGGAACACCGGGGAGCTGTTTTTT.

The V call is TRBV27, the J call TRBJ1-1, with a weak D call TRBD1 (5 bases). The length of the CDR3 is 14 residues. With 5 bases removed from V and 0 bases from J, the gap between germline ends came to 10 bases. CDR1 is MNHEY and CDR2 is SMNVEV in the germline V gene (reference sequence). This CDR3 reads CASSRQGLNTEAFF. As DNA, the CDR3 is TGTGCCAGCAGTCGGCAGGGCTTGAACACTGAAGCTTTCTTT.

The genes are TRBV11-3 and TRBJ2-1; tentatively, D is TRBD2 (7 bases). V was cut by 0 bases and J by 3 bases, with 15 bases left in between. CDR3 size: 17 residues. The germline gives CDR1 SGHNT, CDR2 YENEEA. In nucleotides, the CDR3 is TGTGCCAGCAGCTTAGAGGGGTCGGGGGGCTTCTACAATGAGCAGTTCTTC. Translated, it gives CASSLEGSGGFYNEQFF.

V gene TRBV5-1 combines with J gene TRBJ1-5; perhaps TRBD1 as D (5 bases). Germline assignment: CDR1 SGHRS and CDR2 YFSETQ. The CDR3 spans 14 residues. The germline V and J ends were trimmed by 3 bases and 4 bases, with 11 bases remaining between them. CDR3: CASSSGTGNQPQHF. In nucleotides, the CDR3 is TGCGCCAGCAGCTCGGGGACCGGGAATCAGCCCCAGCATTTT. Filled out from reference TRBV5-1 and TRBJ1-5, the complete variable domain reads KAGVTQTPRYLIKTRGQQVTLSCSPISGHRSVSWYQQTPGQGLQFLFEYFSETQRNKGNFPGRFSGRQFSNSRSEMNVSTLELGDSALYLCASSSGTGNQPQHFGDGTRLSIL.

A few counts support this clone. J is TRBJ1-2 and V is TRBV29-1, with a weak D call TRBD1 (6 bases). The CDR3 runs 13 residues. Germline assignment: CDR1 SQVTM and CDR2 ANQGSEA. V was cut by 3 bases and J by 4 bases, with 12 bases left in between. The CDR3 DNA is TGCAGCGTTGATGAGGGGGGACCCTATGGCTACACCTTC. This sequence encodes CSVDEGGPYGYTF.

The chain recombines TRBV5-1 with TRBJ1-5, with no clear D. The CDR3 extends over 15 amino acids. Trimming cost V 0 bases and J 2 bases, with 9 bases left between them. CDR1 is SGHRS, CDR2 YFSETQ, per germline. CDR3 in DNA: TGCGCCAGCAGCTTGGAGGGAAGTGGCAATCAGCCCCAGCATTTT. This sequence encodes CASSLEGSGNQPQHF.

This clone was recorded only once. The V call is TRBV13, the J call TRBJ1-1; the D gene is possibly TRBD1 (6 bases). Germline loops: CDR1 PRHDT, CDR2 FYEKMQ (reference sequence). This CDR3 is 14 amino acids long. V was trimmed by 4 bases and J by 1 base, leaving 10 bases between them. The CDR3 sequence is CASSSPGQNTEAFF. CDR3 coding DNA: TGTGCCAGCAGCTCACCGGGACAGAACACTGAAGCTTTCTTT.

This chain uses TRBV4-2 with TRBJ2-7; TRBD2 aligns across 11 bases. V shed 2 bases and J 7 bases; nucleotides not matched to a gene: 10. The CDR3 has 16 amino acids. Germline V lookup: CDR1 LGHNA, CDR2 YNFKEQ. In DNA form, the CDR3 reads TGTGCCAGCAGCCAAAGTTTGACTAGCGGGGATCGGGAGCAGTACTTC. This codes for CASSQSLTSGDREQYF.

This chain links TRBV5-1 with TRBJ2-7; D possibly corresponds to TRBD2 (6 bases). Trimming took 4 bases from V and 7 from J, leaving 15 bases between them. The CDR3 extends over 13 amino acids. Germline V CDR1 and CDR2: SGHRS, YFSETQ. As DNA, the CDR3 is TGCGCCAGCAGCCCGGGGCGGGATCGGGAGCAGTACTTC. Encoded protein: CASSPGRDREQYF.

V usage is TRBV6-6 and J usage is TRBJ2-7, with 7 positions matching TRBD1. The CDR3 contains 16 residues. Germline values: CDR1 MNHNY, CDR2 SVGAGI (reference sequence). Unmatched junction bases numbered 13, after V lost 6 bases and J lost 2 bases. The CDR3 reads CASRPNSGTVTYEQYF. CDR3 bases: TGTGCCAGCAGGCCTAACTCCGGGACAGTAACCTACGAGCAGTACTTC.

The chain joins TRBV5-1 to TRBJ2-3; the match to TRBD1 covers 8 bases. The V gene end was trimmed by 0 bases and the J gene end by 1 base; junction bases not matched to a gene: 4. This CDR3 is 16 amino acids long. Germline values: CDR1 SGHRS, CDR2 YFSETQ. CDR3 region: CASSLATGVGTDTQYF. DNA for the CDR3: TGCGCCAGCAGCTTGGCGACAGGGGTCGGCACAGATACGCAGTATTTT.

V is TRBV18 and J is TRBJ1-2; D not certain. Per germline, CDR1 KGHSH and CDR2 LQKENI. With 2 bases removed from V and 1 base from J, the gap between germline ends came to 11 bases. The CDR3 has 15 amino acids. In nucleotides, the CDR3 is TGTGCCAGCTCACCAACGACCCTCGTTAACTATGGCTACACCTTC. Amino acids: CASSPTTLVNYGYTF.